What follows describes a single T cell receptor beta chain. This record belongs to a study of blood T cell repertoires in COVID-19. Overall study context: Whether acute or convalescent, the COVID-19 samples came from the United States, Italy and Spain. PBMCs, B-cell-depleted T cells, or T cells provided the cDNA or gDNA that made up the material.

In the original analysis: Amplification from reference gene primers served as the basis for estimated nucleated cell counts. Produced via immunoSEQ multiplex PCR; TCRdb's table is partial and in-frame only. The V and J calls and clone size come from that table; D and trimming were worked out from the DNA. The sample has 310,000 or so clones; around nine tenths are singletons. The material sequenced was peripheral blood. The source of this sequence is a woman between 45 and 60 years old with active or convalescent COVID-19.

CDR3 nucleotide sequence: TGTGCCAGCAGCCCACCGGGACAGGTCCTCTACAATGAGCAGTTCTTC. Its translation: CASSPPGQVLYNEQFF. The chain couples TRBV5-4 to TRBJ2-1, with TRBD1 identical over 8 bases. Germline lookup yields CDR1 SGHNT and CDR2 YYREEE (reference sequence). J was trimmed by 3 bases and V by 4 bases; bases with no gene match: 9. The CDR3 spans 16 residues.